These 8 T cell receptor beta chains share one sample of origin, sequenced in a study of blood T cell repertoires in COVID-19. TCRdb's table, derived via immunoSEQ multiplex PCR, lists solely in-frame clones and lacks some. Found here are under 200,000 clones, over 80% of them singletons; the top ten hold around 13%. The sample was peripheral blood. Receptor source: a man between 65 and 85 years old who had recovered from COVID-19.

This sequence joins TRBV3-1 (or the pseudogene TRBV3-2) and TRBJ2-1; D not certain. V lost 8 bases to trimming and J lost 2 bases, with 16 bases between them. Germline CDR1 is LGHDT and CDR2 is YNNKEL (reference sequence). The CDR3 has 15 residues. The CDR3 bases are TGTGCCAGCGGCCCAGGAACATCCACCTACAATGAGCAGTTCTTC. Protein product: CASGPGTSTYNEQFF.

The chain carries TRBV19 and TRBJ2-5; a possible D gene is TRBD1 (6 bases). Trimming shortened V by 4 bases and J by 2 bases, and 11 bases separated the two germline ends. Germline loops: CDR1 LNHDA, CDR2 SQIVND (reference sequence). The CDR3 is made up of 14 amino acids. Written as DNA, the CDR3 is TGTGCCAGTAGTACGACAGGACCACAAGAGACCCAGTACTTC. It encodes CASSTTGPQETQYF.

The chain uses TRBV27 and TRBJ1-3; TRBD1 matches at 7 bases. Germline CDR1 is MNHEY and CDR2 is SMNVEV (reference sequence). This CDR3 is 17 amino acids long. Trimming cost V 6 bases and J 2 bases; bases outside gene matches: 13. CDR3 region: CASRPYADRVTGNTIYF. The CDR3 region has the DNA TGTGCCAGCAGACCGTATGCTGACAGGGTAACTGGAAACACCATATATTTT.

The rearrangement links TRBV4-2 to TRBJ1-3, with D possibly being TRBD1 (6 bases). Germline V lookup: CDR1 LGHNA, CDR2 YNFKEQ. The CDR3 sequence is 16 residues long. Trimming shortened V by 0 bases and J by 4 bases, and 13 bases separated the two germline ends. The CDR3: CASSQEGIQGGNTIYF. In nucleotides, the CDR3 is TGTGCCAGCAGCCAAGAAGGTATCCAGGGGGGAAACACCATATATTTT.

V gene TRBV7-2 combines with J gene TRBJ1-5, with 9 bases identical to TRBD1. V trimming: 3 bases; J trimming: 1 base; junction bases outside the gene matches: 4. The germline CDR1 and CDR2 sequences are SGHTA and FQGNSA. This CDR3 has 16 amino acids. The CDR3 sequence is CASSFGTGMSNQPQHF. DNA of the CDR3: TGTGCCAGCAGCTTTGGGACAGGGATGAGCAATCAGCCCCAGCATTTT.

The chain uses TRBV10-2 and TRBJ1-2; a possible D gene is TRBD1 (5 bases). Germline V lookup: CDR1 WSHSY, CDR2 SAAADI. This CDR3 has 15 amino acids. Trimming stripped 1 base from V and 3 bases from J, with 12 bases between. The CDR3 region has the DNA TGCGCCAGCAGTGAGTTGAAACAGGACCACTATGGCTACACCTTC. Translated: CASSELKQDHYGYTF.

The chain uses TRBV6-2 or TRBV6-3 and TRBJ2-5; 7 bases align to TRBD2. The length of the CDR3 is 15 residues. CDR1 is MNHEY, CDR2 SVGEGT, per germline. J gave up 1 base and V 4 bases, and 6 bases lay outside the gene matches. The CDR3 region is CASSLLAEIQETQYF. CDR3 bases: TGTGCCAGCAGTTTGCTAGCGGAGATCCAAGAGACCCAGTACTTC.

This chain connects TRBV7-9 to TRBJ2-2; TRBD2 aligns across 9 bases. The CDR3 totals 17 residues. J lost 1 base, V lost 3 bases, and 6 bases had no gene match. CDR1 SEHNR and CDR2 FQNEAQ come from the germline V gene (reference sequence). CDR3 loop: CASSFPSAGGNTGELFF. DNA of the CDR3: TGTGCCAGCAGCTTCCCCTCAGCGGGAGGGAACACCGGGGAGCTGTTTTTT.